The subject of this entry is one TCR beta chain. This entry belongs to a study of PD-1 blockade in mismatch repair-deficient tumors. The germline V gene has CDR1 LGHNA and CDR2 YNFKEQ. The ends were cut back, 0 bases at V and 0 bases at J, with 5 bases in the middle. The CDR3 runs to 15 residues. TCRdb's copy holds only in-frame clones and misses some; the assay was immunoSEQ multiplex PCR. The data hold about 22,000 clones, with approximately 84% observed a single time. The TCR originated in an adult with mismatch repair-deficient cancer. The input for sequencing was peripheral blood, taken 2 weeks after starting pembrolizumab. The chain employs TRBV4-2 and TRBJ2-2; D is ambiguous. Here the CDR3 DNA reads TGTGCCAGCAGCCAAGAAGACGCGAACACCGGGGAGCTGTTTTTT. It yields the protein CASSQEDANTGELFF.